This T cell receptor beta chain was sequenced during a study of Graves' ophthalmopathy and Graves' hyperthyroidism. The CDR3 is made up of 14 amino acids. Between the trimmed V and J ends, which lost 1 base and 4 bases, there was a span of 10 bases. Per the germline V gene, CDR1 is MGHDK and CDR2 is SYGVNS. In its sample, this clonotype was seen many times. RNA transcripts served as template for amplifying TCR beta CDR3 sequences. First-round RT-PCR with HTBI primers preceded a second-round multiplex PCR. TCRdb processed the multiplex PCR reads anew with MiXCR; each CDR3 protein has one entry. The sample includes 200,000 to 300,000 distinct CDR3 sequences, around 42% of them seen just once.

The sequencing input was peripheral blood. This clonotype was obtained from an adult man with Graves' ophthalmopathy. The chain employs TRBV25-1 and TRBJ1-1, with D possibly matching TRBD1 (5 bases). The CDR3 loop is CASSEFPQGTEAFF. The CDR3 bases are TGTGCCAGCAGTGAATTCCCCCAGGGCACTGAAGCTTTCTTT.